The rows below give T cell receptor beta chains drawn from one sample of a study of a mutant IDH1 vaccine in newly diagnosed glioma. The antigens for these receptors are not known. The protocol was immunoSEQ multiplex PCR, while the TCRdb copy is restricted to in-frame clones and leaves out a portion. The table shows approximately 79,000 clones, with 85% to 90% occurring only once. The sequencing used PBMCs, collected from a glioma patient whose treatment included an IDH1 peptide vaccine. The receptor source for this set is a woman in her fifties or sixties with glioma. CDR3s include the opening cysteine and the closing phenylalanine or tryptophan. Size values are once, few and many counts, or a class for expanded clones, and some rows have none.

>TRBV28|.|TRBJ1-5
CASSFQTTGNQPQHF
>TRBV7-2|once|TRBJ1-1
CASSGRMNTEAFF
>TRBV19|.|TRBJ2-2
CASTTGTSGNTGELFF
>TRBV2|.|TRBJ2-4
CASSEFVLAKNIQYF
>TRBV19|.|.
CASSSRSGFYEQYF
>TRBV2|.|TRBJ1-5
CASSVWETQPQHF
>TRBV11-3|.|TRBJ2-1
CASSLNRENEQFF
>TRBV4-2|.|TRBJ1-1
CASSQDPEGRRTEAFF
>TRBV27|.|TRBJ1-1
CASSLTVQNTEAFF
>TRBV2|.|TRBJ2-7
CASSREATYEQYF
>TRBV25-1|.|TRBJ2-3
CASSKLAGGTDTQYF
>TRBV28|.|TRBJ1-1
CASSYTEAFF
>TRBV6-5|.|TRBJ1-2
CASSKTGGDYGYTF
>TRBV2|few|TRBJ1-1
CASTQTGTNTEAFF
>TRBV6-5|.|TRBJ1-1
CASTGTGDTEAFF
>TRBV27|.|TRBJ2-1
CASSFRTSGNNEQFF
>TRBV7-2|.|TRBJ1-3
CASSLGGAPGNTIYF
>TRBV19|.|TRBJ2-5
CASSTQWETQYF